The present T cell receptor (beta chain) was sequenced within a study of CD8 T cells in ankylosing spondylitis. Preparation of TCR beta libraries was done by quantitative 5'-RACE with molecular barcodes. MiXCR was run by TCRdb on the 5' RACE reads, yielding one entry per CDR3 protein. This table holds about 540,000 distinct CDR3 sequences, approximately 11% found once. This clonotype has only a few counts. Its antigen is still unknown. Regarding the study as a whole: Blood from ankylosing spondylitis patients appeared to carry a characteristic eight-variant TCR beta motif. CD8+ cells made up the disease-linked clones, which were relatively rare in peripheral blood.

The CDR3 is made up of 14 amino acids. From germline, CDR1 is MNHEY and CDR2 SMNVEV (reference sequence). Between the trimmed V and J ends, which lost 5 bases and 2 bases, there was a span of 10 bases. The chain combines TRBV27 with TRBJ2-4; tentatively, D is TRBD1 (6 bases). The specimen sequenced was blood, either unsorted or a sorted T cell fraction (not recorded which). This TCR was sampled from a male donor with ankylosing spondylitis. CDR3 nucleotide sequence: TGTGCCAGCAGTAACCGGGACACCAAAAACATTCAGTACTTC. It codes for CASSNRDTKNIQYF.